This record concerns one T cell receptor beta chain sequence. Antigen: not known. The data are from a study of T cell responses to AZD1222 COVID-19 vaccine. Sequencing used immunoSEQ multiplex PCR; TCRdb keeps in-frame clones, though not all of them. The data show 100,000 to 120,000 clones, around 87% seen once. Study outcomes and limitations: Sampled repertoires all dated from after the peak T cell response. Spike was spanned by vaccine-associated CD4 TCRs, with dominance at 160-218 and 743-854.

Looked up from germline, CDR1 is SGHTA and CDR2 is FQGNSA. The V end was cut by 5 bases, the J end by 8 bases, with 21 bases between. The CDR3 is made up of 15 amino acids. The chain joins TRBV7-2 to TRBJ1-2, with D maybe TRBD1 (6 bases). The TCR comes from an adult in good health. Sequencing used peripheral blood, obtained on day 0 of AZD1222 vaccination. The CDR3 DNA follows: TGTGCCAGCAGCCTAGAGGGGACACCGTGGCAGGGCTACACCTTC. Its protein is CASSLEGTPWQGYTF.